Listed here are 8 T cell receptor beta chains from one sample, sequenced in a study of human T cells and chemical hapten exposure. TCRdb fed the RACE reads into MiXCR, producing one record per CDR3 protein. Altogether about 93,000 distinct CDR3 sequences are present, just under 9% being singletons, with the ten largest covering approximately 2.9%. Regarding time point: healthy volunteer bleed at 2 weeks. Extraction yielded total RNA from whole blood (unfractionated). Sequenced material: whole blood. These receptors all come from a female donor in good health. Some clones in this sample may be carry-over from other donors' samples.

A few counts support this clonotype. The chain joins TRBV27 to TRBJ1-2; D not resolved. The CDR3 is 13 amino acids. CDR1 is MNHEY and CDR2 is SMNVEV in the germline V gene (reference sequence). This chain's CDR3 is CAARAGVGYGYTF. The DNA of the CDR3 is TGTGCAGCCCGGGCGGGAGTGGGCTATGGCTACACCTTC.

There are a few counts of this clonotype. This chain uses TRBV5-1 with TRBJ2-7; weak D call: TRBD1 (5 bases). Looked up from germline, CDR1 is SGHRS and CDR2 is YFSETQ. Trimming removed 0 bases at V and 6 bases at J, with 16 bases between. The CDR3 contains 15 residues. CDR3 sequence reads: CASSLAGQGKLEQYF. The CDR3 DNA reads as TGCGCCAGCAGCTTGGCTGGGCAGGGTAAGCTCGAGCAGTACTTC. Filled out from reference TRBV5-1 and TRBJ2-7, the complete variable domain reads KAGVTQTPRYLIKTRGQQVTLSCSPISGHRSVSWYQQTPGQGLQFLFEYFSETQRNKGNFPGRFSGRQFSNSRSEMNVSTLELGDSALYLCASSLAGQGKLEQYFGPGTRLTVT.

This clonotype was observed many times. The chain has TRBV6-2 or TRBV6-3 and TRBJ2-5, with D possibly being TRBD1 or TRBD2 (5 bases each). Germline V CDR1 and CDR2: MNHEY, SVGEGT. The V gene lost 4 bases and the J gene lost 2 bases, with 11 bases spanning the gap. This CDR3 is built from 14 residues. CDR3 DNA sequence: TGTGCCAGCAGTTGGGGGTGGGCACAAGAGACCCAGTACTTC. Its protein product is CASSWGWAQETQYF.

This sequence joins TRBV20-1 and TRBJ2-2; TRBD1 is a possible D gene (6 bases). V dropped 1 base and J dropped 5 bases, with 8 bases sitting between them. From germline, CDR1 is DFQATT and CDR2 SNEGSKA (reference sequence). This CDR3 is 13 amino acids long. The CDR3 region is CSARVGGTGELFF. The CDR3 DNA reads TGCAGTGCTAGAGTAGGGGGAACCGGGGAGCTGTTTTTT.

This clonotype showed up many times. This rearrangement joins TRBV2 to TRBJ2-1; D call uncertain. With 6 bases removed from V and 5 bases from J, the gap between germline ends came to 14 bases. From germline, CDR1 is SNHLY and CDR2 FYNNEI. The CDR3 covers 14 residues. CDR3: CASSPDMGNNEQFF. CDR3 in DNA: TGTGCCAGCAGCCCAGACATGGGGAACAATGAGCAGTTCTTC.

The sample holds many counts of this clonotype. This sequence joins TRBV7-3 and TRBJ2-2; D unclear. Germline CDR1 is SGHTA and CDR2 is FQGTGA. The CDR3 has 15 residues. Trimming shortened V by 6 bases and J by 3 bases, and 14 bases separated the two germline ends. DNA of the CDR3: TGTGCCAGCAGGGCTATTAACGCGGACACCGGGGAGCTGTTTTTT. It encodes CASRAINADTGELFF.

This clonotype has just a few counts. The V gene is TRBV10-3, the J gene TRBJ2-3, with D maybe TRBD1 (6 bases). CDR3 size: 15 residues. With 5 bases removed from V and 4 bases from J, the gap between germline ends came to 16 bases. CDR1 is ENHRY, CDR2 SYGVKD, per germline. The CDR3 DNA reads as TGTGCCATCAGTTGGGACACCGGTGGACCAGATACGCAGTATTTT. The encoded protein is CAISWDTGGPDTQYF.

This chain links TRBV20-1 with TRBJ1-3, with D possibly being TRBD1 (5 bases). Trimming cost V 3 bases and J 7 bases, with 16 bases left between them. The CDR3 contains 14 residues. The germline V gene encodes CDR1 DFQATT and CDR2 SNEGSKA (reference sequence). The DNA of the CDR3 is TGCAGTGCTAGTACGCTGACAGCCGCTAACACCATATATTTT. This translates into CSASTLTAANTIYF.